This record concerns one T cell receptor (beta chain) sequence. Its antigen is currently unknown. The entry originates in a study of T cell repertoires in cytomegalovirus infection. Study background: Public TCR beta signature analysis indicated the presence of both CMV infection and matching HLA type.

TCRdb re-analysed the reads in MiXCR, keeping a single row per CDR3 protein. The profile shows about 360,000 distinct CDR3 sequences, about a sixth of them singletons. Study findings and constraints: Ex vivo responses were dominated by HLA-C-restricted CMV-specific TCR beta clonotypes. Accumulated public TCR beta family frequency recognized individuals carrying CMV together with the relevant HLA.

Sample: PBMCs. The receptor comes from a human donor in good health (CMV status not recorded). Some clones in this sample may be carry-over from other donors' samples.

DNA for the CDR3: TGTGCCAGCAGCTTGGACCCCGGGACAGACCTTTATGGCTACACCTTC. This sequence encodes CASSLDPGTDLYGYTF. The chain recombines TRBV5-6 with TRBJ1-2; the match to TRBD1 covers 7 bases. Looked up from germline, CDR1 is SGHDT and CDR2 is YYEEEE. V was pared by 0 bases and J by 5 bases, with 10 bases of the junction left unmatched. The CDR3 contains 16 residues.